A single sample gave rise to the 14 T cell receptor beta chains below, sequenced in a study of T cells in women clearing cervical HPV infection. Libraries were prepared by immunoSEQ multiplex PCR; TCRdb keeps only in-frame clonotypes and omits some of them. The table gives about 22,000 clones; the top ten clones make up 9.5% to 10% of it. Sequences were obtained from blood buffy coat. The source of these receptors is a woman aged 18 to 75 with a cervical HPV16 infection that either progressed to CIN3+ or cleared (not recorded which).

A remark on this clone: Read data end 3 residues before the CDR3 end; the end is taken from the germline J gene. The same CDR3 is also encoded by other DNA sequences in this sample. The rearrangement joins TRBV5-1 to TRBJ1-4, with 10 bases aligning to TRBD1. This CDR3 is 16 amino acids long. Trimming removed 2 bases from V and 0 bases from J; junction bases left unmatched: 1. Germline loops: CDR1 SGHRS, CDR2 YFSETQ. CDR3 DNA, as far as it was read: TGCGCCAGCAGCTTAGGACAGGGGGCAACTAATGAAAAA. Translating gives CASSLGQGATNEK. The entire CDR3 is CASSLGQGATNEKLFF.

On this clone itself: From the germline J gene comes the end of the CDR3, since the read stops 3 residues before it. V is TRBV5-1 and J is TRBJ1-2, with D perhaps TRBD1 (5 bases). This CDR3 is built from 14 residues. Looked up from germline, CDR1 is SGHRS and CDR2 is YFSETQ. CDR3 DNA (partial): TGCGCCAGCAGCTTGACTAGCGGGGGGGATCGC. Translated: CASSLTSGGDR. The entire CDR3 sequence reads CASSLTSGGDRYTF.

Note on this clone: Sequencing ends 3 residues short of the CDR3 end; the germline J gene provides the rest. The V call is TRBV7-6, the J call TRBJ2-5; D remains ambiguous. The germline V gene encodes CDR1 SGHVS and CDR2 FNYEAQ. The CDR3 sequence is 12 residues long. Trimming took 1 base from V and 5 from J, leaving 5 bases between them. The sequenced part of the CDR3 DNA is TGTGCCAGCAGCTTAGGGGCGGAGACC. It is translated as CASSLGAET. The whole CDR3 region reads CASSLGAETQYF.

As regards this clone: The CDR3 end is not reached by the read, which stops 3 residues before it; the germline J gene fills it in. This chain joins TRBV10-2 and TRBJ1-2; D is unclear. The CDR3 extends over 14 amino acids. Germline CDR1 reads WSHSY; CDR2 reads SAAADI. The CDR3 bases that were read are TGCGCCAGCAGCTTCGACCCCCGGGTTGGGGGC. Amino acid sequence: CASSFDPRVGG. The whole CDR3 protein reads CASSFDPRVGGYTF.

Of note for this clone: With the read ending 3 residues before the CDR3 end, the germline J gene is used to fill in that end. The rearrangement joins TRBV5-1 to TRBJ2-3; D is unresolved. This CDR3 spans 14 amino acids. Germline V CDR1 and CDR2: SGHRS, YFSETQ. This chain's CDR3 is CASSPIFGQETQYF. The CDR3 DNA, read in part, is TGCGCCAGCAGCCCCATTTTTGGCCAAGAGACG.

In regard to this clone: The read gets to within 3 residues of the CDR3 end, and the germline J gene fills in the rest. The rearrangement joins TRBV4-1 to TRBJ2-3, with 12 bases matching TRBD2. This CDR3 is built from 17 residues. V lost 3 bases, J lost 3 bases, and 7 bases stayed unmatched. Germline CDR1 and CDR2: MGHRA and YSYEKL. The CDR3 here is CASSHRLAGEYTDTQYF. The covered CDR3 bases are TGCGCCAGCAGCCACAGACTAGCGGGGGAATATACAGATACG.

In regard to this clone: The read is 3 residues too short to cover the CDR3 end, so that end is filled in from the germline J gene. V and J are TRBV7-9 and TRBJ2-2, with D possibly matching TRBD2 (6 bases). Trimming took off 5 bases at V and 0 bases at J, with 10 bases between the two ends. The germline V gene has CDR1 SEHNR and CDR2 FQNEAQ (reference sequence). This CDR3 comprises 15 residues. This CDR3 is CASSAGTSNTGELFF. The CDR3 bases that were read are TGTGCCAGCAGCGCCGGGACTTCGAACACCGGGGAG.

Concerning this clone: The sequence runs out 3 residues before the end of the CDR3; the remainder is reconstructed from the germline J gene. This rearrangement joins TRBV5-1 to TRBJ2-1; D might be TRBD1 (5 bases). The CDR3 is 15 residues long. V was shortened by 0 bases and J by 2 bases, with 9 bases between the two germline ends. Per the germline V gene, CDR1 is SGHRS and CDR2 is YFSETQ. The part of the CDR3 DNA that was read is TGCGCCAGCAGCTTGGCAGGGCTCCCCTACAATGAG. This gives the protein CASSLAGLPYNE. The full CDR3 sequence reads CASSLAGLPYNEQFF.

Of note for this clone: The read finishes 3 residues shy of the CDR3 end, and the germline J gene is used to complete it. This sequence joins TRBV5-1 and TRBJ1-2, with a weak D call TRBD1 (6 bases). The CDR3 sequence is 17 residues long. Germline-derived CDR1 and CDR2 are SGHRS and YFSETQ. The V and J ends lost 4 bases and 0 bases respectively, with 19 bases between them. CDR3 DNA (partial): TGCGCCAGCAGCCCGGACAGTCCGCACTTAACTAACTATGGC. Translation gives CASSPDSPHLTNYG. The whole CDR3 region reads CASSPDSPHLTNYGYTF.

Of note for this clone: The read halts 3 residues ahead of the CDR3 end, with the missing end drawn from the germline J gene. The chain uses TRBV24-1 and TRBJ2-1; D ambiguous. V lost 4 bases, J lost 2 bases, and 11 bases lay in between. The CDR3 has 15 residues. Looked up from germline, CDR1 is KGHDR and CDR2 is SFDVKD. CDR3 DNA, as far as it was read: TGTGCCACCAGTGACCCCGTCAAGCCCTACAATGAG. It yields the protein CATSDPVKPYNE. The CDR3 reads in full as CATSDPVKPYNEQFF.

On this clone: The CDR3 goes on 3 residues after the read ends, and that part is filled in from the germline J gene. The rearrangement uses TRBV2 and TRBJ1-3; D call uncertain. The CDR3 runs to 17 residues. CDR1 and CDR2 from the germline V gene are SNHLY and FYNNEI. V lost 6 bases, J lost 0 bases, and 18 bases lay in between. The part of the CDR3 DNA that was read is TGTGCCAGCAGCGCAACTTCACCTAACCTCTCTGGAAACACC. Residues: CASSATSPNLSGNT. The full CDR3 reads CASSATSPNLSGNTIYF.

Remarks on this clone: The read comes to an end 3 residues before the CDR3 does, leaving the germline J gene to fill in the end. The J gene is TRBJ2-7, the V gene TRBV24-1, with 7 bases fitting TRBD2. Looked up from germline, CDR1 is KGHDR and CDR2 is SFDVKD. The CDR3 is made up of 17 amino acids. V dropped 1 base and J dropped 1; count of bases not matched to a gene: 9. CDR3 amino acids: CATSDFPQRGPSYEQYF. The part of the CDR3 DNA that was read is TGTGCCACCAGTGATTTCCCCCAGCGGGGACCTTCCTACGAG.

On this clone itself: The read gets to within 3 residues of the CDR3 end, and the germline J gene fills in the rest. This chain connects TRBV12-3 or TRBV12-4 to TRBJ2-3; 10 bases map to TRBD2. With V trimmed by 3 bases and J by 5 bases, 14 bases remained unmatched. The CDR3 is 18 amino acids. CDR3 DNA, as far as it was read: TGTGCCAGCAGTTTCCCTAGCGGGAGACTAATGGGGCGAGATACG. Protein product: CASSFPSGRLMGRDT. The entire CDR3 is CASSFPSGRLMGRDTQYF.

To note about this clone: The DNA ends 3 residues before the CDR3 does, and the rest of the CDR3 is filled in from the germline J gene. V and J are TRBV19 and TRBJ1-6; 7 nucleotides line up with TRBD1. Trimming removed 4 bases from V and 6 bases from J; junction bases left unmatched: 3. Germline assignment: CDR1 LNHDA and CDR2 SQIVND (reference sequence). This CDR3 comprises 14 residues. The CDR3 bases that were read are TGTGCCAGTAGTAAGGGACAGCTTAATTCACCC. Amino acids: CASSKGQLNSP. The entire CDR3 is CASSKGQLNSPLHF.